The T cell receptor beta chain under discussion was sequenced for a study of molecular identifiers for immune sequencing clone quantification (dated by TCRdb to 2017 to 2018). Broadly, across the study: In a replicate experiment, RNA from around 20,000 or 100,000 naive CD8 T cells was split into five aliquots, four of which were sequenced. This methods study used CD8 T cells to benchmark TCR RNA copy counting and molecular-identifier clustering-based TCR repertoire sequencing (MIDCIRS).

Libraries of naive CD8 T cells were generated from roughly 21,000 to 960,000 sorted cells, with 10%, 30% or 50% of the purified RNA used. Naive CD8 T cells, defined as CD8+CD4-CCR7+CD45RA+, were FACS-sorted into RLT Plus buffer on a BD FACSAria II. Ten to eleven TCR copies' worth of Jurkat RNA were spiked into about 19,000-1,000,000 naive CD8 T cell samples to test detection sensitivity. Enrichment of CD8 T cells was done with RosetteSep CD8+ T Cell Enrichment Cocktail plus Ficoll-Paque, and ACK red cell lysis came afterward. The method was PCR. Sequencing was carried out with an Illumina HiSeq 4000. Preparation of bulk TCR libraries followed a previously described approach, with the TCR primers listed in Table S5. Total RNA was purified with the Qiagen AllPrep DNA/RNA kit. Before any analysis, reads coming from multiple sequencing runs of the same library were combined into one pool. The source study handled its data this way. Reads were retained only if an exact TCR constant sequence was present, and the retained reads were trimmed to 150 nt and grouped according to their 12-nt molecular barcodes. Within each barcode group, reads were sub-clustered at a 15% Levenshtein threshold, and quality-weighted consensus sequences were built per RNA molecule. Non-functional sequences were removed, as were lower-count sequences one edit away from another. Based on fitting two negative binomial distributions, any barcode sub-cluster with under 20% of the maximum read count was discarded. In-frame beta chains were kept once TCRdb had trimmed the public reads at Q25 with fastp and called clones with MiXCR. Rows with a matching CDR3 protein are joined into one entry that keeps the most common DNA and genes. Clone size and V and J calls follow TCRdb, not the original study. This sample holds about 640,000 distinct CDR3 sequences; less than 20% were observed only once. 0.85% to 0.9% of the sample is taken by the ten largest.

A remark on this clonotype: The antigen it recognizes is unknown. Qualities for individual bases were not recorded, and no much larger clone is one base off.

Results the study describes overall, beyond this receptor: Approximately 3.1 recovered TCR RNA copies per cell were obtained by modeling, versus about 10 by digital PCR, implying a capture efficiency of about 30%. When barcode sub-clustering was omitted, TCR diversity was inflated by chimeric consensus sequences, with chimeras reaching as high as 47%. The sizes of highly expanded clones could end up underestimated when identical TCR molecules share a barcode. Spiked-in Jurkat TCR RNA (10 copies' worth), which is not part of the donor repertoire, was contained in the naive libraries. Even against a background of around 900,000 naive CD8 T cells, spiked-in Jurkat TCR RNA amounting to a single cell's worth was reported to be detectable. In CMV-specific effector cells, clones with more than 20 RNA copies contained over 97% of molecules, whereas in naive cells such clones contained under 1% of molecules.

The clonotype comes from a human donor in good health. Some libraries in this study had Jurkat cell RNA spiked in. The sample was naive CD8+ T cells from blood, with Jurkat cell RNA spiked in. Read against the paper, the sample's cell subset or site label means: FACS-sorted CD8+CD4-CCR7+CD45RA+ naive T cells.

The DNA sequence is TGTGCCAGCAGTTCAGGGAGGAGCGAAAAACTGTTTTTT. This sequence encodes CASSSGRSEKLFF. The rearranged segments are TRBV28 and TRBJ1-4; the D region possibly corresponds to TRBD1 (5 bases align). The germline V gene specifies MDHEN as CDR1 and SYDVKM as CDR2. V drops 4 bases and J drops 8 bases, leaving 11 bases in between. The CDR3 goes from the cysteine to the phenylalanine over 13 residues. The DNA shown is the 39-base CDR3, in frame from base 1.